This T cell receptor (beta chain) was identified in a study of OX40 agonist ivuxolimab in advanced cancers. Study outcomes and limitations: Researchers report that CD8+ T cells had, on average, more expanded clones than CD4+.

Peripheral blood came from all dose cohorts at three timepoints. V was clipped by 2 bases and J by 0 bases, with 8 bases between them. The CDR3 length is 15 residues. CDR1 and CDR2 from the germline V gene are SGHTA and FQGTGA. Comments on this clone: Its antigen is currently unknown.

Sequencing was performed with immunoSEQ multiplex PCR; in TCRdb, only in-frame clones are kept and a portion is missing. Of tens of thousands of clones in the sample, approximately 78% are singletons; the top ten hold roughly 0.69%. The receptor's source is an adult with an advanced solid tumor such as melanoma, head and neck, liver or kidney cancer. The sequencing here drew on CD4+ or CD8+ T cells sorted from blood, taken in a trial of the OX40 agonist ivuxolimab. The rearrangement joins TRBV7-3 to TRBJ1-3; perhaps TRBD1 as D (5 bases). The CDR3 region has the DNA TGTGCCAGCAGCTTACAGGGTGGCTCTGGAAACACCATATATTTT. This gives the protein CASSLQGGSGNTIYF.